One sample yielded the 25 T cell receptor beta chains listed below, sequenced in a study of CD8+ T cells in alopecia areata (dated by TCRdb to 2016 to 2019). Receptor amplification or capture employed the immunoSEQ multiplex PCR assay. To provide template for TCR sequencing, every sample had RNA extracted and reverse transcribed into cDNA. TCRdb retrieved this table from immuneACCESS and kept in-frame rearrangements only. Not all clones are present; in checked studies, unresolved V genes account for under half, and no reason is known for the remainder. Within this sample are roughly 150,000 clones, with around half of them counted one time only. In total, the top ten clones hold roughly a fifth of the sample. Reading the label with the study, this specimen's time point is: baseline before oral tofacitinib. The material was CD8+ T cells sorted from blood, obtained at week 0. The source is a human donor with alopecia areata.

This clone was observed a few times. The chain is built from TRBV30 and TRBJ1-1; D perhaps matches TRBD1 (5 bases). Germline V gene lookup returns CDR1 GTSNPN and CDR2 SVGIG (reference sequence). Trimming took off 4 bases at V and 10 bases at J, with 13 bases between the two ends. The CDR3 spans 11 residues. CDR3 residues: CAWMVTGGAFF. The DNA of the CDR3 is TGTGCCTGGATGGTAACCGGGGGAGCTTTCTTT.

Worth noting for this clone: At the DNA level, this CDR3 is encoded by other sequences in the same sample as well. V and J are TRBV7-2 and TRBJ2-3, with no clear D. The CDR3 contains 12 residues. The V end was cut by 5 bases, the J end by 4 bases, with 7 bases between. The germline V gene has CDR1 SGHTA and CDR2 FQGNSA. The CDR3 loop reads CASSAPPDTQYF. The CDR3 coding sequence is TGTGCCAGCAGCGCCCCCCCAGATACGCAGTATTTT. The complete variable domain, with remaining parts taken from reference TRBV7-2 and TRBJ2-3, reads GAGVSQSPSNKVTEKGKDVELRCDPISGHTALYWYRQSLGQGLEFLIYFQGNSAPDKSGLPSDRFSAERTGGSVSTLTIQRTQQEDSAVYLCASSAPPDTQYFGPGTRLTVL.

This sequence joins TRBV29-1 and TRBJ2-6, with D uncertain. CDR3 size: 15 residues. The V gene lost 7 bases and the J gene lost 0 bases, with 13 bases spanning the gap. The germline V gene has CDR1 SQVTM and CDR2 ANQGSEA. The CDR3 protein is CSARAESSGANVLTF. The CDR3 DNA reads as TGCAGCGCCCGGGCCGAGAGCTCTGGGGCCAACGTCCTGACTTTC. The full variable domain, in which reference TRBV29-1 and TRBJ2-6 provide the parts outside the CDR3, is SAVISQKPSRDICQRGTSLTIQCQVDSQVTMMFWYRQQPGQSLTLIATANQGSEATYESGFVIDKFPISRPNLTFSTLTVSNMSPEDSSIYLCSARAESSGANVLTFGAGSRLTVL.

A word on this clone: Different DNA sequences within this sample yield the same CDR3. V usage is TRBV2 and J usage is TRBJ1-6, with D unclear. V dropped 3 bases and J dropped 7 bases, with 4 bases sitting between them. Germline-derived CDR1 and CDR2 are SNHLY and FYNNEI. The CDR3 has 12 amino acids. CDR3 DNA: TGTGCCAGCAGTGAGGGAAATTCACCCCTCCACTTT. It specifies CASSEGNSPLHF. Based on the CDR3 plus reference TRBV2 and TRBJ1-6, the full variable domain is EPEVTQTPSHQVTQMGQEVILRCVPISNHLYFYWYRQILGQKVEFLVSFYNNEISEKSEIFDDQFSVERPDGSNFTLKIRSTKLEDSAMYFCASSEGNSPLHFGNGTRLTVT.

The chain has TRBV6-6 and TRBJ2-3; 10 bases align to TRBD1. CDR3 length: 14 residues. V lost 5 bases to trimming and J lost 4 bases; unmatched junction nucleotides: 3. Per germline, CDR1 MNHNY and CDR2 SVGAGI (reference sequence). The CDR3 bases are TGTGCCAGCAGTGCGGGACAGGGGTCAGATACGCAGTATTTT. Translation gives CASSAGQGSDTQYF.

V is TRBV6-6 and J is TRBJ2-2; 9 nucleotides match TRBD2. The CDR3 contains 16 residues. CDR1 and CDR2 from the germline V gene are MNHNY and SVGAGI (reference sequence). J lost 1 base, V lost 5 bases, and 5 bases had no gene match. The CDR3, as DNA: TGTGCCAGCAGTCCCTCTAGCGGGATGAACACCGGGGAGCTGTTTTTT. Translating gives CASSPSSGMNTGELFF.

The chain links TRBV29-1 to TRBJ2-1; D is perhaps TRBD1 or TRBD2 (6 bases each). The ends were cut back, 1 base at V and 7 bases at J, with 14 bases in the middle. This CDR3 is 14 amino acids long. In germline, CDR1 is SQVTM, CDR2 ANQGSEA. In DNA, the CDR3 is TGCAGCGTTGAAGGGGCGAGGGGGGCGAATGAGCAGTTCTTC. Translating it yields CSVEGARGANEQFF.

The J gene is TRBJ2-7, the V gene TRBV29-1; TRBD2 might be the D (5 bases). The CDR3 contains 12 residues. Trimming took 6 bases from V and 0 from J, leaving 9 bases between them. CDR1 SQVTM and CDR2 ANQGSEA come from the germline V gene. The DNA of the CDR3 is TGCAGCGTGGAGGACGGCTCCTACGAGCAGTACTTC. Protein sequence: CSVEDGSYEQYF.

This clone came up a few times. The chain joins TRBV14 to TRBJ2-2; no clear D. V lost 4 bases to trimming and J lost 7 bases, with 4 bases between them. Germline V gene data show CDR1 as SGHDN and CDR2 as FVKESK. The length of the CDR3 is 11 residues. The CDR3 bases are TGTGCCAGCAGCCGGGGCGGGGAGCTGTTTTTT. Protein: CASSRGGELFF.

This clone was seen a single time. The CDR3 reads CASSPAPGRGETQYF. CDR3 nucleotides: TGTGCCAGCAGCCCAGCCCCGGGTCGGGGAGAGACCCAGTACTTC. The V and J genes are TRBV7-7 and TRBJ2-5; tentative D call: TRBD2 (5 bases). The ends were cut back, 5 bases at V and 4 bases at J, with 17 bases in the middle. The CDR3 is 15 amino acids. Germline values: CDR1 SSHAT, CDR2 FNYEAQ (reference sequence). Full variable domain (rest looked up from reference TRBV7-7 and TRBJ2-5): GAGVSQSPRYKVTKRGQDVTLRCDPISSHATLYWYQQALGQGPEFLTYFNYEAQPDKSGLPSDRFSAERPEGSISTLTIQRTEQRDSAMYRCASSPAPGRGETQYFGPGTRLLVL.

This chain joins TRBV27 and TRBJ2-3, with 9 nucleotides matching TRBD1. This CDR3 comprises 16 residues. The V segment lost 6 bases and the J segment 1 base; nucleotides outside the gene matches: 8. In germline, CDR1 is MNHEY, CDR2 SMNVEV (reference sequence). The CDR3 DNA follows: TGTGCCAGCAGCCAAATAGGGACAGGGCGCACAGATACGCAGTATTTT. Translated: CASSQIGTGRTDTQYF.

J is TRBJ2-7 and V is TRBV4-3; D remains ambiguous. This CDR3 has 15 amino acids. CDR1 and CDR2 (germline): LGHNA, YSLEER. V lost 1 base to trimming and J lost 2 bases, with 12 bases between them. Written as DNA, the CDR3 is TGCGCCAGCAGCCAAGTTTTCGCAGGAACCTACGAGCAGTACTTC. The encoded protein is CASSQVFAGTYEQYF.

The chain employs TRBV5-6 and TRBJ2-3, with D tentatively TRBD1 (6 bases). V was cut by 4 bases and J by 6 bases, with 6 bases left in between. The CDR3 totals 11 residues. From germline, CDR1 is SGHDT and CDR2 YYEEEE. The CDR3 nucleotides are TGTGCCAGCAGCCAGGGGGATACGCAGTATTTT. Protein: CASSQGDTQYF.

Concerning this clone: Other DNA sequences in this sample translate to the same CDR3. The chain combines TRBV29-1 with TRBJ1-2, with D possibly matching TRBD1 (5 bases). Germline V gene sequence: CDR1 SQVTM, CDR2 ANQGSEA. This CDR3 region has 13 residues. V was pared by 6 bases and J by 1 base, with 12 bases between. CDR3 nucleotide sequence: TGCAGCGTCATAACAGGTGATAACTATGGCTACACCTTC. Translated, it gives CSVITGDNYGYTF.

On this clone itself: A much larger clone differs from this one at a single base, so this may be a read error. The chain has TRBV4-3 and TRBJ2-1; D is possibly TRBD2 (6 bases). The V gene's germline CDR1 is LGHNA and CDR2 YSLEER. The CDR3 is 15 residues long. With 0 bases removed from V and 7 bases from J, the gap between germline ends came to 13 bases. The CDR3 sequence: CASSQDWGDTNEQFF. As DNA, the CDR3 is TGCGCCAGCAGCCAAGATTGGGGGGATACAAATGAGCAGTTCTTC.

This chain uses TRBV9 with TRBJ1-2, with TRBD1 matching 7 bases. This CDR3 comprises 14 residues. Losses at the gene ends were 2 bases for V and 3 bases for J; bases not matched to a gene: 4. Looked up from germline, CDR1 is SGDLS and CDR2 is YYNGEE. This CDR3 is CASSVTGTDYGYTF. DNA of the CDR3: TGTGCCAGCAGCGTGACCGGGACAGACTATGGCTACACCTTC.

This clone was seen a few times. The CDR3 coding sequence is TGCGCCAGCAGCCAAGATCGAGTGCAGAACAATGAGCAGTTCTTC. Residues: CASSQDRVQNNEQFF. V gene TRBV4-3 combines with J gene TRBJ2-1; D gene uncertain. V was trimmed by 0 bases and J by 5 bases, leaving 11 bases between them. Germline CDR1 and CDR2: LGHNA and YSLEER. The CDR3 consists of 15 residues.

The CDR3 DNA reads TGCGCCAGCAGTCAATGGGACATTATCCCTTATAGCAATCAGCCCCAGCATTTT. Protein sequence: CASSQWDIIPYSNQPQHF. This chain links TRBV23-1 with TRBJ1-5, with a tentative D call TRBD1 (6 bases). TRBV23-1 is classed as an ORF, of uncertain function. The CDR3 contains 18 residues. Trimming cost V 1 base and J 0 bases, with 16 bases left between them.

This clone showed up just a few times. CDR3 coding DNA: TGCAGCGCTGACGTTAGGGGCGATACGCAGTATTTT. It encodes CSADVRGDTQYF. J is TRBJ2-3 and V is TRBV29-1, with D perhaps matching TRBD1 (5 bases). Trimming removed 7 bases from V and 6 bases from J, with 14 bases in between. The CDR3 is 12 amino acids. CDR1 and CDR2 (germline): SQVTM, ANQGSEA.

The rearrangement links TRBV11-2 to TRBJ2-7; D remains unclear. The V end was cut by 6 bases, the J end by 4 bases, with 7 bases between. Germline-derived CDR1 and CDR2 are SGHAT and FQNNGV. This CDR3 is built from 11 residues. CDR3 sequence (DNA): TGTGCCAGCAGGGGTAGTTACGAGCAGTACTTC. Encoded protein: CASRGSYEQYF.

V is TRBV29-1 and J is TRBJ2-1; 7 positions match TRBD1. This CDR3 region has 15 residues. V dropped 4 bases and J dropped 1; count of bases not matched to a gene: 7. CDR1 is SQVTM, CDR2 ANQGSEA, per germline. As DNA, the CDR3 is TGCAGCGTTGGGACAGGTTCCGAATCCTACAATGAGCAGTTCTTC. This sequence encodes CSVGTGSESYNEQFF.

This clone was detected only once. This sequence joins TRBV4-3 and TRBJ2-7, with TRBD1 as a possible D gene (6 bases). Germline V CDR1 and CDR2: LGHNA, YSLEER. V gave up 0 bases and J gave up 0 bases, with 9 bases separating them. The length of the CDR3 is 15 residues. The CDR3 here is CASSQDGGSSYEQYF. The CDR3 DNA follows: TGCGCCAGCAGCCAAGATGGGGGCAGCTCCTACGAGCAGTACTTC.

The V call is TRBV12-5, the J call TRBJ2-7; D not resolved. The CDR3 spans 13 residues. With 6 bases removed from V and 5 bases from J, the gap between germline ends came to 14 bases. Per germline, CDR1 LGHNT and CDR2 FRNRAP. The CDR3: CASGGRRIHEQYF. The CDR3 nucleotides read TGTGCTAGTGGCGGTCGGCGTATCCACGAGCAGTACTTC.

The rearrangement links TRBV9 to TRBJ1-2; possibly TRBD1 for D (6 bases). The CDR3 totals 15 residues. Germline V gene data show CDR1 as SGDLS and CDR2 as YYNGEE. V lost 2 bases and J 1 base, leaving 12 bases between the germline ends. CDR3 region: CASSVGGRGNYGYTF. The DNA for the CDR3 is TGTGCCAGCAGCGTCGGGGGGCGCGGTAACTATGGCTACACCTTC.

V gene TRBV25-1 combines with J gene TRBJ1-2; D is uncertain. Per germline, CDR1 MGHDK and CDR2 SYGVNS. Trimming left V 5 bases short and J 6 bases short, with 4 bases between. CDR3 length: 10 amino acids. This chain's CDR3 is CASSLDGYTF. CDR3 sequence (DNA): TGTGCCAGCAGTCTTGATGGCTACACCTTC.